This T cell receptor (beta chain) was profiled in a study of sequential checkpoint blockade in melanoma. Study-level information: Randomization was 1:1 between first-line nivolumab→ipilimumab and ipilimumab→nivolumab. Maintenance nivolumab came after either treatment sequence.

This sample's treatment: randomized to nivolumab then ipilimumab (arm A) or the reverse (arm B). No patient had prior DNA-damaging chemotherapy. Sorted cells were live CD3+CD8+, lacking CD19 and CD56, from PBMCs. This clone was counted once. TCRdb's copy holds only in-frame clones and misses some; the assay was immunoSEQ multiplex PCR. The data hold fewer than 40,000 clones, with roughly 90% observed a single time. This CDR3 has 15 residues. The V gene's germline CDR1 is MDHEN and CDR2 SYDVKM. Sequenced here: CD8+ T cells sorted from blood (inferred from file names), sampled from a patient given nivolumab and ipilimumab in sequence. The sequence came from a human donor with melanoma. The chain couples TRBV28 to TRBJ2-5, with 13 bases identical to TRBD2. The last part of the DNA fits TRBJ2-7 better; the J call may be wrong. CDR3 bases: TGTGCCAGCAGTTCAACTAGCGGGAGGGCCTACGAGCAGTACTTC. Its translation is CASSSTSGRAYEQYF.